This T cell receptor beta chain was recovered during a study of blood T cell repertoires in COVID-19. The CDR3 length is 13 residues. Trimming left V 5 bases short and J 3 bases short, with 11 bases between. Germline V lookup: CDR1 SEHNR, CDR2 FQNEAQ (reference sequence). Data came from immunoSEQ multiplex PCR; TCRdb stores just in-frame clones and leaves some out. This sample has roughly 150,000 clones, with around 83% found just once. This receptor was taken from a woman aged 70-85 years who had recovered from COVID-19. This chain uses TRBV7-9 with TRBJ2-7, with D hard to call. What was sequenced was peripheral blood. In nucleotides, the CDR3 is TGTGCCAGCAGCCCTAGACGGAACTACGAGCAGTACTTC. Translated: CASSPRRNYEQYF.